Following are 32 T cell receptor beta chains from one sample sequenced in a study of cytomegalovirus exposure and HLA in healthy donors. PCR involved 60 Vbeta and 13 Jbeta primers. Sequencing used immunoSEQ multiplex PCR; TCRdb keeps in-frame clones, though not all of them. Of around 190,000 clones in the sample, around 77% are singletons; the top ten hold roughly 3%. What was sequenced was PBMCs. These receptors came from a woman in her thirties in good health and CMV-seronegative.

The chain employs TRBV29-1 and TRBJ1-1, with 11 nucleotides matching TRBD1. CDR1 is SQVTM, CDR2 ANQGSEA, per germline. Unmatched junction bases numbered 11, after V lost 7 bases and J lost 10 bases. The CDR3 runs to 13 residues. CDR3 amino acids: CSGKQGQGGRAFF. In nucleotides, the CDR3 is TGCAGCGGGAAGCAGGGACAGGGGGGGAGAGCTTTCTTT.

For the CDR3, the DNA is TGTGCCAGCAGTGAAATGGGGCGACGATACTCTGGGGCCAACGTCCTGACTTTC. Its translation: CASSEMGRRYSGANVLTF. The rearrangement uses TRBV2 and TRBJ2-6; a weak D match, TRBD1 (5 bases). The CDR3 extends over 18 amino acids. CDR1 is SNHLY and CDR2 is FYNNEI in the germline V gene. V lost 2 bases, J lost 0 bases, and 14 bases lay in between.

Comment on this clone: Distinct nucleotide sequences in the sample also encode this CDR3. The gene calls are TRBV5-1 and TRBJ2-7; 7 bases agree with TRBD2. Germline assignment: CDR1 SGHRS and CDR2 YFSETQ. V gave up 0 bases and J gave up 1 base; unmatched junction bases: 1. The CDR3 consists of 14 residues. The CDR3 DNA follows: TGCGCCAGCAGCTTGGGGGGGGGATCCTACGAGCAGTACTTC. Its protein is CASSLGGGSYEQYF. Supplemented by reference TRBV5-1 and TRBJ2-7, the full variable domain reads KAGVTQTPRYLIKTRGQQVTLSCSPISGHRSVSWYQQTPGQGLQFLFEYFSETQRNKGNFPGRFSGRQFSNSRSEMNVSTLELGDSALYLCASSLGGGSYEQYFGPGTRLTVT.

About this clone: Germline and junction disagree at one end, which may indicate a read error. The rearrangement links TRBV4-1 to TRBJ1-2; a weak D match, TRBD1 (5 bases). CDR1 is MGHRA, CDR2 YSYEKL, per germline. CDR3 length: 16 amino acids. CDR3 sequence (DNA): TGTGCCAGCAGCCAAGATCGTCTAGGGGCGCGGTATGGCTACACCTTC. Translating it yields CASSQDRLGARYGYTF.

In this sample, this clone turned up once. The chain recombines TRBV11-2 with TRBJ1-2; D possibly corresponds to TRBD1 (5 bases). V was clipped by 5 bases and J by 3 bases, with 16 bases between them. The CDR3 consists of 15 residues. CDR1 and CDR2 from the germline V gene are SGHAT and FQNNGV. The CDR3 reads CASSERWGVDYGYTF. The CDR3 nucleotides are TGTGCCAGCAGCGAGAGGTGGGGGGTGGACTATGGCTACACCTTC.

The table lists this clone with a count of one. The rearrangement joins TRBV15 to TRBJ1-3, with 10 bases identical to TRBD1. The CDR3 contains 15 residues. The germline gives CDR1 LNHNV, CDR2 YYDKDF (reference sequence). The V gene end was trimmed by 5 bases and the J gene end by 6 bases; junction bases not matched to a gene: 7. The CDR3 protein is CATSADRGLENTIYF. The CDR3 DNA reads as TGTGCCACCAGCGCGGACAGGGGGTTGGAAAACACCATATATTTT.

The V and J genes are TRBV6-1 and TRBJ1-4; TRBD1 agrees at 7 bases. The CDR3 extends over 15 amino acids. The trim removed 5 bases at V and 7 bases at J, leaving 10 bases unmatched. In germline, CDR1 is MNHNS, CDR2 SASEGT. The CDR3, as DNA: TGTGCCAGCAGTACAACAGGGGCGATAGGTGAAAAACTGTTTTTT. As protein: CASSTTGAIGEKLFF.

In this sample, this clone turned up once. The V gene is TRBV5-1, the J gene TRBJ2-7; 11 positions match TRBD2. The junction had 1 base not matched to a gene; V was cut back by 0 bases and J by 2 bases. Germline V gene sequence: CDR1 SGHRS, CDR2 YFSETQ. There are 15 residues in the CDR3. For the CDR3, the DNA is TGCGCCAGCAGCTTGGCACTAGCGGGGGCCTACGAGCAGTACTTC. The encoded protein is CASSLALAGAYEQYF.

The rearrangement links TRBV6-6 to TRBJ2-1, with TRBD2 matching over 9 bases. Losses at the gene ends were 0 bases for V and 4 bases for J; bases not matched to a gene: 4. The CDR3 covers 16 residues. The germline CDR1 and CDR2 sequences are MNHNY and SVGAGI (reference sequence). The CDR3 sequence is CASSYSMTSGYNEQFF. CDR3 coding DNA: TGTGCCAGCAGTTACTCCATGACTAGCGGATACAATGAGCAGTTCTTC.

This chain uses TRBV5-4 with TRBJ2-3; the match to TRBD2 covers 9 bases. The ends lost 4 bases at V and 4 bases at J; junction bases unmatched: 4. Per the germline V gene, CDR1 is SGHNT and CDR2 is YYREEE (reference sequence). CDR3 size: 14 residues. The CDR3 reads CASSAGGRADTQYF. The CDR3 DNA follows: TGTGCCAGCAGCGCGGGGGGGCGGGCAGATACGCAGTATTTT.

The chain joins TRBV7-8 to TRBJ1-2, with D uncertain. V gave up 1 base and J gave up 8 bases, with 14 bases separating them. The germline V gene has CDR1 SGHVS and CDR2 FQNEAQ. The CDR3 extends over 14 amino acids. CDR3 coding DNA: TGTGCCAGCAGCTTAGTAGGGCAAGGAGGGGGCTACACCTTC. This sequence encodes CASSLVGQGGGYTF. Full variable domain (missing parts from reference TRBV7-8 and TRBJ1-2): GAGVSQSPRYKVAKRGQDVALRCDPISGHVSLFWYQQALGQGPEFLTYFQNEAQLDKSGLPSDRFFAERPEGSVSTLKIQRTQQEDSAVYLCASSLVGQGGGYTFGSGTRLTVV.

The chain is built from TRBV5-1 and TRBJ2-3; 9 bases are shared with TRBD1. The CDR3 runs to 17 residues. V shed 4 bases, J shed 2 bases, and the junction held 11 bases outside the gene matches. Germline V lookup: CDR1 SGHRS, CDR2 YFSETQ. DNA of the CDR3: TGCGCCAGCAGCACAGGGGGACAGGGAGGGATCACAGATACGCAGTATTTT. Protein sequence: CASSTGGQGGITDTQYF.

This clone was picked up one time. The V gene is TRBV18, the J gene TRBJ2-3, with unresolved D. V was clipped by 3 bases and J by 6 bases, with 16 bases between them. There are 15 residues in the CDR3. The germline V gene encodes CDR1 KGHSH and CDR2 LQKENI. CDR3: CASSPSENQWDTQYF. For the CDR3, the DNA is TGTGCCAGCTCACCGTCTGAGAATCAATGGGATACGCAGTATTTT. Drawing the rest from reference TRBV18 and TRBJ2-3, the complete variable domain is NAGVMQNPRHLVRRRGQEARLRCSPMKGHSHVYWYRQLPEEGLKFMVYLQKENIIDESGMPKERFSAEFPKEGPSILRIQQVVRGDSAAYFCASSPSENQWDTQYFGPGTRLTVL.

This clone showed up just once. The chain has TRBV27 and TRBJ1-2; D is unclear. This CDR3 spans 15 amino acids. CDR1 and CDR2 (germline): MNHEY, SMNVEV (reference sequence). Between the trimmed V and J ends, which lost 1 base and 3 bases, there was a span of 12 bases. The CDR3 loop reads CASSLWGVGDYGYTF. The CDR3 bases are TGTGCCAGCAGTTTATGGGGAGTCGGTGACTATGGCTACACCTTC.

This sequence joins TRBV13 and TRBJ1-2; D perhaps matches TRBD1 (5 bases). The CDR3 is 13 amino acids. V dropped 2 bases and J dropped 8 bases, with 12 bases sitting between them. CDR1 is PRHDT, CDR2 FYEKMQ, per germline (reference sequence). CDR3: CASSLSTGVGYTF. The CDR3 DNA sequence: TGTGCCAGCAGCTTAAGCACAGGAGTGGGCTACACCTTC.

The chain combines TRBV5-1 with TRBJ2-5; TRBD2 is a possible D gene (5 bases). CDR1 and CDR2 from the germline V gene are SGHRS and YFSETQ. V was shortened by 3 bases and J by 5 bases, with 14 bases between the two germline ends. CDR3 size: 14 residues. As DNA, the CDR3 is TGCGCCAGCAGCTACACGAAAGGCGGGGAGACCCAGTACTTC. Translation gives CASSYTKGGETQYF.

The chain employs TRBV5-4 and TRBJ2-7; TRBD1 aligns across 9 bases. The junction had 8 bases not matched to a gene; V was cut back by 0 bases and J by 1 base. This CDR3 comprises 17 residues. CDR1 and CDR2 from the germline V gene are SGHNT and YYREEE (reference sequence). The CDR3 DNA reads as TGTGCCAGCAGCTTGGGAGGGACAGGGACGTTTTCCTACGAGCAGTACTTC. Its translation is CASSLGGTGTFSYEQYF.

CDR3 amino acids: CASSAGTGHPTNEKLFF. CDR3 DNA sequence: TGTGCCAGCAGTGCCGGGACAGGGCATCCAACTAATGAAAAACTGTTTTTT. The rearrangement uses TRBV9 and TRBJ1-4; 9 positions match TRBD1. Losses at the gene ends were 5 bases for V and 0 bases for J; bases not matched to a gene: 8. The germline V gene has CDR1 SGDLS and CDR2 YYNGEE. The CDR3 consists of 17 residues. The complete variable domain, with remaining parts taken from reference TRBV9 and TRBJ1-4, reads DSGVTQTPKHLITATGQRVTLRCSPRSGDLSVYWYQQSLDQGLQFLIQYYNGEERAKGNILERFSAQQFPDLHSELNLSSLELGDSALYFCASSAGTGHPTNEKLFFGSGTQLSVL.

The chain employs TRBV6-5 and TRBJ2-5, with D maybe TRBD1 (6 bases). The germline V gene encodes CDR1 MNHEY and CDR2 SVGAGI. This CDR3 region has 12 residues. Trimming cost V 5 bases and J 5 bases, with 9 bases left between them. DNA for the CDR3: TGTGCCAGCAGTGTACAGGGCGAGACCCAGTACTTC. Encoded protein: CASSVQGETQYF.

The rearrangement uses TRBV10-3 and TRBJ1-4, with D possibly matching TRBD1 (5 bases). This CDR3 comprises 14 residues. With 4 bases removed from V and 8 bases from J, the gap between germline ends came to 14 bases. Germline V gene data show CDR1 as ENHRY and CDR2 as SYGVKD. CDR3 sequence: CAISGVERGEKLFF. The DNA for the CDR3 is TGTGCCATCAGTGGGGTTGAAAGGGGAGAAAAACTGTTTTTT.

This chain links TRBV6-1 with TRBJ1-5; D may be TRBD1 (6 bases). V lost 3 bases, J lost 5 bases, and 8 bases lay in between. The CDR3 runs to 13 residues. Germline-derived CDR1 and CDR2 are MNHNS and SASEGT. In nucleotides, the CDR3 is TGTGCCAGCAGTGACCAGGGGCATCAGCCCCAGCATTTT. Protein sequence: CASSDQGHQPQHF.

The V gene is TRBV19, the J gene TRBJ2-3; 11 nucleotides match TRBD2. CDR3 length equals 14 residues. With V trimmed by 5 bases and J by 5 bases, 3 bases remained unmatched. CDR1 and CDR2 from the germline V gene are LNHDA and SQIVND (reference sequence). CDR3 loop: CASSLSGGGDTQYF. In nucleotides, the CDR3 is TGTGCCAGTAGTCTTAGCGGGGGGGGAGATACGCAGTATTTT.

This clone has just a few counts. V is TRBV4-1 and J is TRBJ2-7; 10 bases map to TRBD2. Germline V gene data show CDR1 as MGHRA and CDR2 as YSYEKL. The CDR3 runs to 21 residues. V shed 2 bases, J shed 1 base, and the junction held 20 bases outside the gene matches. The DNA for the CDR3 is TGCGCCAGCAGCCAACCAGGGCTGAGGACTAGCGGCAGAGCCATTTCCTACGAGCAGTACTTC. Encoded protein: CASSQPGLRTSGRAISYEQYF.

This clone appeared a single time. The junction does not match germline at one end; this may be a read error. CDR3 in amino acids: CSSTIPVREAFF. The CDR3 DNA reads TGTTCCAGCACCATCCCGGTGAGGGAAGCTTTCTTT. The J gene is TRBJ1-1, the V gene TRBV7-9; D is undetermined. CDR3 length: 12 residues. Per germline, CDR1 SEHNR and CDR2 FQNEAQ (reference sequence).

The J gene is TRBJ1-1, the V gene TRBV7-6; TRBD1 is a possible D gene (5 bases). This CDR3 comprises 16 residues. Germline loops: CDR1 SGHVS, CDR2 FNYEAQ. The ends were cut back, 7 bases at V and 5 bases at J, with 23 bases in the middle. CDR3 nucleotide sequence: TGTGCCAGCACCCCCGCCCAGGGAGGGGTCGGAACTGAAGCTTTCTTT. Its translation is CASTPAQGGVGTEAFF.

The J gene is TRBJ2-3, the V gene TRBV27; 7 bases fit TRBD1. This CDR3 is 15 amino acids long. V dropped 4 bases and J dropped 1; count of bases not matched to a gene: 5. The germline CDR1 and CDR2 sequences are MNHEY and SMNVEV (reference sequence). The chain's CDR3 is CASSWDRAGTDTQYF. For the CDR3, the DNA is TGTGCCAGCAGTTGGGACAGAGCGGGCACAGATACGCAGTATTTT.

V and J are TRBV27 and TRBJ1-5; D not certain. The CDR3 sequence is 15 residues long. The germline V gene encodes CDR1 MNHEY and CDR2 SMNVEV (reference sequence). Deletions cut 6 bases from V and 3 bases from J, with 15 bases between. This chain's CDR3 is CASRGGGTPNQPQHF. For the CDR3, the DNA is TGTGCCAGCAGGGGAGGTGGCACACCCAATCAGCCCCAGCATTTT.

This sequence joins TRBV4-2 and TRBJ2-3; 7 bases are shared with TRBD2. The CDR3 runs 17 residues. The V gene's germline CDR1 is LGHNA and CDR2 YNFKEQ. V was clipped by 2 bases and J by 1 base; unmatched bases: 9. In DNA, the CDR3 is TGTGCCAGCAGCCAAACCGGGCCTAGCGGCCGCACAGATACGCAGTATTTT. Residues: CASSQTGPSGRTDTQYF.

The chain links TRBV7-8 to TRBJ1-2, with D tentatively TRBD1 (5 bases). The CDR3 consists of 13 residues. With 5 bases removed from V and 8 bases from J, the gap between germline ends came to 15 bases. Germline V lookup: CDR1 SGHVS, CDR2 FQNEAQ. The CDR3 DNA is TGTGCCAGCAGCGTCAATACAGGTTCCGGCTACACCTTC. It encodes CASSVNTGSGYTF.

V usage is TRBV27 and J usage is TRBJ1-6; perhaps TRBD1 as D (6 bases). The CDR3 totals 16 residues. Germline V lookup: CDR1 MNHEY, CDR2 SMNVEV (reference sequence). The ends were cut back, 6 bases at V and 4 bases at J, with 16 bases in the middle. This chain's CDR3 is CASSLKQGWYNSPLHF. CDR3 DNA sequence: TGTGCCAGCAGCTTGAAACAGGGTTGGTATAATTCACCCCTCCACTTT.

The DNA for the CDR3 is TGCGCCAGCAGCTCGACAGCTGCTAGCACAGATACGCAGTATTTT. This sequence encodes CASSSTAASTDTQYF. The chain carries TRBV4-1 and TRBJ2-3, with D possibly TRBD1 on 5 matching bases. The CDR3 covers 15 residues. V was pared by 5 bases and J by 0 bases, with 12 bases between. Germline loops: CDR1 MGHRA, CDR2 YSYEKL.

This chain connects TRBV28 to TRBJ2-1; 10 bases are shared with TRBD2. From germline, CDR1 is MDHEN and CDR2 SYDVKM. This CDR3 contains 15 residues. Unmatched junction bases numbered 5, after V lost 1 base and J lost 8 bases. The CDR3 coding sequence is TGTGCCAGCAGTTTATCTAGCGGGAGACTCTATGAGCAGTTCTTC. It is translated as CASSLSSGRLYEQFF.